This TCR beta chain comes out of a study of blood T cell repertoires in COVID-19. Background on the study: Sites across the United States, Italy and Spain contributed samples from acute and convalescent COVID-19.

Germline V gene sequence: CDR1 SGHAT, CDR2 FQNNGV. This CDR3 spans 13 amino acids. Clones were sequenced by immunoSEQ multiplex PCR, and TCRdb holds only the in-frame ones, with some missing. The sample includes around 140,000 clones, roughly 81% of them seen just once. Cohort placement rested on clinical history that participants reported themselves. This clone is a singleton in its sample. An end of the junction differs from the germline gene, which may be a read error. The chain joins TRBV11-2 to TRBJ2-4; the D gene is possibly TRBD1 (6 bases). This clonotype originated in a woman aged 45 to 65 with acute COVID-19. The sequenced sample was PBMCs or T cells enriched from blood (not recorded which). The CDR3 loop is CASSLDYGTPIWW. The CDR3, as DNA: TGTGCCAGCAGCTTAGACTACGGGACACCGATATGGTGG.